The sample holds one count of the clone carrying this TCR beta chain. V shed 6 bases and J shed 4 bases, with 12 bases lying between them. The germline CDR1 and CDR2 sequences are SNHLY and FYNNEI. CDR3 size: 13 residues. The sample belongs to a study of blood T cell repertoires in COVID-19. Across the whole study: Some COVID-19 samples were acute and others convalescent; all came from the United States, Italy and Spain. The analysed material was cDNA or gDNA that came from T cells, B-cell-depleted T cells, or PBMCs.

Authors' methods: Amplification of reference gene primers provided the estimated nucleated cell counts. Method: immunoSEQ multiplex PCR; TCRdb's copy keeps in-frame clones and lacks some. V and J calls and clone size follow that table, whereas D and trimming were derived from the DNA. The data show about 300,000 clones, with around 85% seen just once and less than 2.5% held by the top ten. Participants, about 18 to 90 years old, spanned fewer than 25 US areas. Sequenced input: PBMCs or T cells enriched from blood (not recorded which). V is TRBV2 and J is TRBJ1-1; D possibly corresponds to TRBD1 (5 bases). This TCR derives from a young man who had recovered from COVID-19. CDR3 bases: TGTGCCAGCAGATCAGGGCGGAGCACTGAAGCTTTCTTT. Translated, it gives CASRSGRSTEAFF.